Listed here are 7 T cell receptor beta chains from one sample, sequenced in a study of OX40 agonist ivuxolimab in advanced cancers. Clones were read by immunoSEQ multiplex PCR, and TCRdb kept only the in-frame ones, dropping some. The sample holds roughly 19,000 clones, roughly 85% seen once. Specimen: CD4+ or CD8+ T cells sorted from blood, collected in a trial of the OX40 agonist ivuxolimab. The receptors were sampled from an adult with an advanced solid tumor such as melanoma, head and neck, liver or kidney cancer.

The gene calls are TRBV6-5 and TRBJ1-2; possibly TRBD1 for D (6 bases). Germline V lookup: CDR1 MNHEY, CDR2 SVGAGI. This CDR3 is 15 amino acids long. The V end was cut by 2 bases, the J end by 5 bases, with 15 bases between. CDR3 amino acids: CASSYRDKQIYGYTF. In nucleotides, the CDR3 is TGTGCCAGCAGTTACCGGGACAAACAAATTTATGGCTACACCTTC.

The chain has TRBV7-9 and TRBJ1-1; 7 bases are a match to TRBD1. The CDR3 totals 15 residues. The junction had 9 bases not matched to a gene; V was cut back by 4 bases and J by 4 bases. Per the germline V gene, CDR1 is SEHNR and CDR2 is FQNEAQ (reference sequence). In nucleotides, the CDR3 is TGTGCCAGCAGCTATAGTACACAGGGGCCCACTGAAGCTTTCTTT. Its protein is CASSYSTQGPTEAFF. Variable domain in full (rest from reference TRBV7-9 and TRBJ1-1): DTGVSQNPRHKITKRGQNVTFRCDPISEHNRLYWYRQTLGQGPEFLTYFQNEAQLEKSRLLSDRFSAERPKGSFSTLEIQRTEQGDSAMYLCASSYSTQGPTEAFFGQGTRLTVV.

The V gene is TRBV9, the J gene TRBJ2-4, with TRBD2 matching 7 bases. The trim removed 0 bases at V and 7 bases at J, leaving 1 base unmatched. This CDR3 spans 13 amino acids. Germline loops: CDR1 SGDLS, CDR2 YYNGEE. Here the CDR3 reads CASSVGEGNIQYF. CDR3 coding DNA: TGTGCCAGCAGCGTAGGGGAGGGGAACATTCAGTACTTC.

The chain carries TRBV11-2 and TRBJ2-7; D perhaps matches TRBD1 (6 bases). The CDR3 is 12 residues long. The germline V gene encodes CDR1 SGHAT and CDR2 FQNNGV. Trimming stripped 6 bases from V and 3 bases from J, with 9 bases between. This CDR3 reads CASSPQGYEQYF. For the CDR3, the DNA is TGTGCCAGCAGTCCACAGGGCTACGAGCAGTACTTC.

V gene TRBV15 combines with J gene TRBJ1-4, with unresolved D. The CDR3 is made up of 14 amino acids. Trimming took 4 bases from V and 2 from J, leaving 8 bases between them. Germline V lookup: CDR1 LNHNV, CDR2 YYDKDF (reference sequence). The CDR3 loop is CATSTFGTNEKLFF. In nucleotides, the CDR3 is TGTGCCACCAGCACTTTTGGGACTAATGAAAAACTGTTTTTT.

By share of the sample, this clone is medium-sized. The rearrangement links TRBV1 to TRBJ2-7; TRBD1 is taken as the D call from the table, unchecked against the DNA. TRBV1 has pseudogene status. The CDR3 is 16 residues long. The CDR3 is CTSSQHASQGAWEQYF. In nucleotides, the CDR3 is TGCACCAGCAGCCAGCACGCCTCACAGGGGGCATGGGAGCAGTACTTC.

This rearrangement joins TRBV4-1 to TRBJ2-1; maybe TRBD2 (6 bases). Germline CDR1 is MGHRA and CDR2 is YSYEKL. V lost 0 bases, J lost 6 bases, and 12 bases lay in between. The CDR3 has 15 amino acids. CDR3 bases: TGCGCCAGCAGCCAAGATAGGAATAGCGGCAATGAGCAGTTCTTC. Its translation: CASSQDRNSGNEQFF.